The 31 T cell receptor beta chains in this list originate from one sample, sequenced in a study of control samples from healthy donors and cancer patients. Sequencing was performed with immunoSEQ multiplex PCR; in TCRdb, only in-frame clones are kept and a portion is missing. The sample includes 85,000 to 110,000 clones, approximately 90% seen only once; the top ten take 19%. Sequences were obtained from PBMCs. Every receptor here comes from a man in his sixties with lung cancer.

The rearrangement joins TRBV5-4 to TRBJ1-2; tentative D call: TRBD1 (5 bases). Germline V gene lookup returns CDR1 SGHNT and CDR2 YYREEE (reference sequence). Trimming removed 0 bases from V and 2 bases from J, with 8 bases in between. CDR3 length: 14 residues. Here the CDR3 reads CASSLVDSNYGYTF. The CDR3 region has the DNA TGTGCCAGCAGCTTGGTCGACAGCAACTATGGCTACACCTTC.

The rearrangement links TRBV18 to TRBJ2-7; D may be TRBD2 (6 bases). Between the trimmed V and J ends, which lost 5 bases and 2 bases, there was a span of 25 bases. Per germline, CDR1 KGHSH and CDR2 LQKENI. The CDR3 contains 18 residues. CDR3 nucleotides: TGTGCCAGCTCATCACTTACTGGAGGGACTTCTTTAACCTACGAGCAGTACTTC. Its protein product is CASSSLTGGTSLTYEQYF.

CDR3 nucleotide sequence: TGTGCCAGCAGTTACAGGGTAACGAACACTGAAGCTTTCTTT. Amino acids: CASSYRVTNTEAFF. V is TRBV6-5 and J is TRBJ1-1; D not resolved. Germline CDR1 MNHEY, CDR2 SVGAGI. The CDR3 extends over 14 amino acids. Trimming took off 2 bases at V and 1 base at J, with 8 bases between the two ends.

V is TRBV11-3 and J is TRBJ2-1; 7 bases match TRBD1. Germline assignment: CDR1 SGHNT and CDR2 YENEEA. The junction had 3 bases not matched to a gene; V was cut back by 5 bases and J by 2 bases. The CDR3 extends over 14 amino acids. DNA for the CDR3: TGTGCCAGCAGCCGACAGGGCGCCTACAATGAGCAGTTCTTC. The encoded protein is CASSRQGAYNEQFF. Using reference TRBV11-3 and TRBJ2-1 for the parts outside the CDR3, the full variable domain is EAGVVQSPRYKIIEKKQPVAFWCNPISGHNTLYWYLQNLGQGPELLIRYENEEAVDDSQLPKDRFSAERLKGVDSTLKIQPAELGDSAVYLCASSRQGAYNEQFFGPGTRLTVL.

V and J are TRBV5-1 and TRBJ2-2; the D gene is possibly TRBD1 (6 bases). Germline CDR1 SGHRS, CDR2 YFSETQ. V lost 0 bases to trimming and J lost 3 bases, with 15 bases between them. The CDR3 totals 17 residues. CDR3 residues: CASSLGPGTSDTGELFF. CDR3 DNA sequence: TGCGCCAGCAGCTTGGGCCCCGGGACATCAGACACCGGGGAGCTGTTTTTT.

The chain is built from TRBV7-2 and TRBJ2-1; possibly TRBD2 for D (7 bases). Trimming removed 5 bases at V and 7 bases at J, with 18 bases between. CDR3 size: 15 residues. Germline lookup yields CDR1 SGHTA and CDR2 FQGNSA. CDR3 sequence (DNA): TGTGCCAGCAGCCTTCAAGGGGGGGCCGCGAATGAGCAGTTCTTC. It is translated as CASSLQGGAANEQFF.

The chain couples TRBV2 to TRBJ2-7; D possibly matches TRBD1 or TRBD2 (6 bases each). V shed 1 base and J shed 1 base, with 8 bases lying between them. Looked up from germline, CDR1 is SNHLY and CDR2 is FYNNEI. CDR3 length equals 14 residues. The CDR3 DNA reads TGTGCCAGCAGTGAAGGGGGGGCGTCCTACGAGCAGTACTTC. It is translated as CASSEGGASYEQYF.

The chain links TRBV7-2 to TRBJ2-7; TRBD2 agrees at 9 bases. V lost 1 base to trimming and J lost 3 bases; unmatched junction nucleotides: 7. This CDR3 region has 16 residues. CDR1 and CDR2 (germline): SGHTA, FQGNSA. CDR3 loop: CASSLEPAGGFYEQYF. In DNA form, the CDR3 reads TGTGCCAGCAGCTTAGAGCCGGCGGGGGGGTTCTACGAGCAGTACTTC.

The rearrangement links TRBV5-1 to TRBJ1-4; D gene unclear. V was clipped by 0 bases and J by 5 bases, with 8 bases between them. Germline V gene data show CDR1 as SGHRS and CDR2 as YFSETQ. This CDR3 is built from 14 residues. The chain's CDR3 is CASSLDSQNEKLFF. CDR3 sequence (DNA): TGCGCCAGCAGCTTGGACAGTCAGAATGAAAAACTGTTTTTT.

This clone was detected only once. The rearrangement joins TRBV15 to TRBJ2-7; D ambiguous. The germline V and J ends were trimmed by 0 bases and 2 bases, with 14 bases remaining between them. The germline gives CDR1 LNHNV, CDR2 YYDKDF (reference sequence). The CDR3 contains 16 residues. The CDR3 nucleotides are TGTGCCACCAGCAGAGATCTATACAGTATCGCCTACGAGCAGTACTTC. This translates into CATSRDLYSIAYEQYF.

This CDR3 is CASSPSQGTPYGYTF. CDR3 sequence (DNA): TGTGCCAGCTCACCATCCCAGGGTACCCCCTATGGCTACACCTTC. The chain couples TRBV18 to TRBJ1-2; a weak D match, TRBD1 (5 bases). The CDR3 has 15 residues. The germline gives CDR1 KGHSH, CDR2 LQKENI. Trimming shortened V by 2 bases and J by 4 bases, and 14 bases separated the two germline ends.

The chain is built from TRBV10-3 and TRBJ1-1, with D unresolved. The CDR3 extends over 13 amino acids. Germline V gene lookup returns CDR1 ENHRY and CDR2 SYGVKD. The V and J ends lost 0 bases and 6 bases respectively, with 8 bases between them. The CDR3 nucleotides read TGTGCCATCAGTGAGTCGTCAGGTCCTGAAGCTTTCTTT. It encodes CAISESSGPEAFF.

As to this clone: The junction does not match germline at one end; this may be a read error. This sequence joins TRBV6-1 and TRBJ2-6; D may be TRBD1 (6 bases). The CDR3 loop spans 15 amino acids. Germline CDR1 reads MNHNS; CDR2 reads SASEGT. The CDR3 loop reads CASSDWTAGASVLTF. The CDR3 DNA reads as TGTGCCAGCAGTGATTGGACAGCTGGGGCCAGCGTCCTGACTTTC.

The chain couples TRBV5-8 to TRBJ2-1; perhaps D is TRBD1 or TRBD2 (5 bases each). The germline CDR1 and CDR2 sequences are SGHTS and YDEGEE. CDR3 length equals 18 residues. Between the trimmed V and J ends, which lost 2 bases and 7 bases, there was a span of 25 bases. CDR3 residues: CASSFTPRVGLGVNEQFF. CDR3 in DNA: TGTGCCAGCAGCTTTACCCCCCGTGTTGGCCTGGGGGTAAATGAGCAGTTCTTC.

V usage is TRBV10-2 and J usage is TRBJ1-3; no clear D. Between the trimmed V and J ends, which lost 6 bases and 0 bases, there was a span of 12 bases. Germline lookup yields CDR1 WSHSY and CDR2 SAAADI. The CDR3 covers 15 residues. CDR3 bases: TGCGCCAGCAGATCCCTTGGGTCCTCTGGAAACACCATATATTTT. It is translated as CASRSLGSSGNTIYF.

This clone was found a few times. V is TRBV11-2 and J is TRBJ1-5, with a weak D call TRBD1 (5 bases). The CDR3 extends over 13 amino acids. V was shortened by 5 bases and J by 2 bases, with 7 bases between the two germline ends. Germline assignment: CDR1 SGHAT and CDR2 FQNNGV. The CDR3 DNA reads as TGTGCCAGCAGCCTGACAGGCAATCAGCCCCAGCATTTT. This translates into CASSLTGNQPQHF.

The V and J genes are TRBV30 and TRBJ2-3; a weak D match, TRBD1 (6 bases). Trimming stripped 4 bases from V and 4 bases from J, with 21 bases between. This CDR3 is built from 16 residues. The germline CDR1 and CDR2 sequences are GTSNPN and SVGIG (reference sequence). CDR3 bases: TGTGCCTGGAATGTGGGGTCGGTCAGGGGCCCAGATACGCAGTATTTT. The encoded protein is CAWNVGSVRGPDTQYF.

V usage is TRBV6-6 and J usage is TRBJ2-2, with D hard to call. V was trimmed by 2 bases and J by 0 bases, leaving 4 bases between them. This CDR3 region has 14 residues. CDR1 is MNHNY and CDR2 is SVGAGI in the germline V gene (reference sequence). The CDR3 region is CASSYSSNTGELFF. In DNA, the CDR3 is TGTGCCAGCAGTTACAGTTCGAACACCGGGGAGCTGTTTTTT.

The chain has TRBV19 and TRBJ2-3, with 7 positions matching TRBD1. Germline V gene sequence: CDR1 LNHDA, CDR2 SQIVND (reference sequence). The CDR3 is 15 amino acids. The trim removed 4 bases at V and 2 bases at J, leaving 6 bases unmatched. The DNA of the CDR3 is TGTGCCAGTAGTAACCGGGACAGACTCACAGATACGCAGTATTTT. It encodes CASSNRDRLTDTQYF.

This chain connects TRBV24-1 to TRBJ1-2, with TRBD1 matching over 12 bases. This CDR3 region has 16 residues. V lost 4 bases to trimming and J lost 4 bases; unmatched junction nucleotides: 6. CDR1 and CDR2 from the germline V gene are KGHDR and SFDVKD. CDR3 DNA sequence: TGTGCCACCAGTGACTCCGGGACAGGGGGCGTCTATGGCTACACCTTC. Translating it yields CATSDSGTGGVYGYTF.

CDR3 sequence (DNA): TGTGCCAGCTCACCACCTGGTTTGGCAGCTGGCTACACCTTC. It yields the protein CASSPPGLAAGYTF. The rearrangement uses TRBV18 and TRBJ1-2, with D unclear. CDR3 length: 14 residues. Trimming cost V 0 bases and J 7 bases, with 12 bases left between them. The germline V gene encodes CDR1 KGHSH and CDR2 LQKENI.

The V and J genes are TRBV12-3 or TRBV12-4 and TRBJ1-5; the D is unclear. Trimming removed 3 bases from V and 4 bases from J, with 7 bases in between. CDR3 length: 13 amino acids. The CDR3 protein is CASSLGRNQPQHF. The CDR3 nucleotides are TGTGCCAGCAGTTTGGGCCGGAATCAGCCCCAGCATTTT.

V is TRBV10-2 and J is TRBJ2-5, with 8 bases matching TRBD2. There are 14 residues in the CDR3. CDR1 and CDR2 (germline): WSHSY, SAAADI. The ends lost 8 bases at V and 2 bases at J; junction bases unmatched: 7. The CDR3 spells CASGPAGGQETQYF. The CDR3 DNA reads as TGCGCCAGCGGGCCGGCGGGGGGTCAAGAGACCCAGTACTTC.

This rearrangement joins TRBV18 to TRBJ1-4; D perhaps matches TRBD1 (5 bases). The CDR3 consists of 14 residues. Trimming shortened V by 3 bases and J by 3 bases, and 8 bases separated the two germline ends. CDR1 KGHSH and CDR2 LQKENI come from the germline V gene. The CDR3 region is CASSPGGSNEKLFF. The DNA of the CDR3 is TGTGCCAGCTCACCCGGGGGGTCTAATGAAAAACTGTTTTTT. Full variable domain (remainder filled in from reference TRBV18 and TRBJ1-4): NAGVMQNPRHLVRRRGQEARLRCSPMKGHSHVYWYRQLPEEGLKFMVYLQKENIIDESGMPKERFSAEFPKEGPSILRIQQVVRGDSAAYFCASSPGGSNEKLFFGSGTQLSVL.

CDR3 nucleotides: TGTGCCAGCAGCCTAGGGGGGACAGGAAACTATGGCTACACCTTC. This codes for CASSLGGTGNYGYTF. This chain uses TRBV7-9 with TRBJ1-2; 8 bases are shared with TRBD1. V dropped 5 bases and J dropped 2; count of bases not matched to a gene: 7. The V gene's germline CDR1 is SEHNR and CDR2 FQNEAQ (reference sequence). There are 15 residues in the CDR3.

The V call is TRBV7-2, the J call TRBJ1-5, with D hard to call. The germline V gene has CDR1 SGHTA and CDR2 FQGNSA. This CDR3 is 13 amino acids long. V was clipped by 4 bases and J by 4 bases, with 8 bases between them. The DNA for the CDR3 is TGTGCCAGCAGCTCGACTAGAAATCAGCCCCAGCATTTT. Protein sequence: CASSSTRNQPQHF.

V is TRBV5-1 and J is TRBJ2-3, with 7 bases matching TRBD1. The CDR3 has 15 residues. Trimming removed 4 bases from V and 2 bases from J; junction bases left unmatched: 7. Germline CDR1 reads SGHRS; CDR2 reads YFSETQ. CDR3 amino acids: CASSPSTGYTDTQYF. For the CDR3, the DNA is TGCGCCAGCAGCCCCTCGACAGGGTACACAGATACGCAGTATTTT.

The chain couples TRBV5-6 to TRBJ2-3; a weak D match, TRBD1 (6 bases). Germline CDR1 reads SGHDT; CDR2 reads YYEEEE. Trimming took off 6 bases at V and 0 bases at J, with 17 bases between the two ends. The CDR3 is 16 residues long. This CDR3 reads CASNLRLGGSTDTQYF. CDR3 sequence (DNA): TGTGCCAGCAACCTGCGGCTAGGGGGTAGCACAGATACGCAGTATTTT.

This rearrangement joins TRBV10-2 to TRBJ1-1; TRBD1 might be the D (6 bases). Germline V CDR1 and CDR2: WSHSY, SAAADI. V shed 2 bases and J shed 3 bases, with 13 bases lying between them. CDR3 length: 15 amino acids. The DNA of the CDR3 is TGCGCCAGCAGTGAGGCGAGGCAGGGGTACACTGAAGCTTTCTTT. Its protein product is CASSEARQGYTEAFF.

This clone was observed a single time. The rearrangement uses TRBV2 and TRBJ1-2, with D possibly TRBD1 on 5 matching bases. Trimming removed 3 bases from V and 13 bases from J, with 18 bases in between. Germline loops: CDR1 SNHLY, CDR2 FYNNEI. This CDR3 region has 13 residues. The CDR3 protein is CASSEGGTPPLTF. The CDR3 DNA reads as TGTGCCAGCAGTGAGGGGGGGACCCCTCCTCTCACCTTC.

This clone appeared a few times. The chain has TRBV20-1 and TRBJ1-2; D gene unclear. The germline V gene encodes CDR1 DFQATT and CDR2 SNEGSKA (reference sequence). Trimming cost V 3 bases and J 6 bases, with 8 bases left between them. The CDR3 has 11 residues. Here the CDR3 DNA reads TGCAGTGCTAGGGAGACAAATGGCTACACCTTC. Its translation: CSARETNGYTF.